This T cell receptor beta chain derives from a study of blood T cell repertoires in COVID-19. This clone was detected only once. CDR1 is MNHEY and CDR2 is SMNVEV in the germline V gene (reference sequence). The junction had 17 bases not matched to a gene; V was cut back by 6 bases and J by 2 bases. The CDR3 has 19 amino acids. This table comes from immunoSEQ multiplex PCR, and its TCRdb copy is limited to in-frame clones, with some not included. The data show some 150,000 clones, 81% seen once. The receptor's source is a woman in her fifties or sixties with active or convalescent COVID-19. V usage is TRBV27 and J usage is TRBJ2-3; 10 positions match TRBD1. The source material was peripheral blood. The CDR3 region has the DNA TGTGCCAGCAGGCAGGCAGGTTCGGGACAGGGGTCTTTCACAGATACGCAGTATTTT. The encoded protein is CASRQAGSGQGSFTDTQYF.